This T cell receptor beta chain was sequenced for a study of CD8+ T cells in alopecia areata. After isolation, RNA underwent reverse transcription to generate cDNA as the sequencing template. Assay: immunoSEQ multiplex PCR; the TCRdb copy retains only in-frame clones and omits some. Found here are under 95,000 clones, about two thirds of them singletons; the top ten hold around a sixth. Treatment indicated: oral pan-JAK inhibitor, 5-10 mg twice daily. The sequence was obtained from a human donor with alopecia areata. This specimen was CD8+ T cells sorted from blood, taken at week 44, from a patient treated with tofacitinib.

For the CDR3, the DNA is TGTGCCAGCAGCCAAAATTCGGACAGAACATACTATGGCTACACCTTC. It translates to CASSQNSDRTYYGYTF. V usage is TRBV4-2 and J usage is TRBJ1-2, with D perhaps matching TRBD1 (6 bases). V was cut by 2 bases and J by 3 bases, with 16 bases left in between. The CDR3 is 16 amino acids. Looked up from germline, CDR1 is LGHNA and CDR2 is YNFKEQ.